Below, 27 T cell receptor beta chains from the same sample are listed, as sequenced in a study of cytomegalovirus exposure and HLA in healthy donors. PCR involved 60 Vbeta and 13 Jbeta primers. The data were produced by immunoSEQ multiplex PCR, yet TCRdb's version contains in-frame clones alone and is incomplete. The sample has about 160,000 clones, 65% to 85% seen once. The sequencing input was PBMCs. The receptors here all came from a woman in her forties or fifties in good health and CMV-seropositive.

CDR3 region: CASRRGGNTIYF. CDR3 nucleotide sequence: TGTGCCAGTAGGAGAGGAGGAAACACCATATATTTT. J is TRBJ1-3 and V is TRBV19; no clear D gene. This CDR3 has 12 amino acids. V lost 6 bases to trimming and J lost 4 bases, with 7 bases between them. Germline assignment: CDR1 LNHDA and CDR2 SQIVND (reference sequence).

The rearrangement joins TRBV19 to TRBJ1-2; 9 positions agree with TRBD1. Germline-derived CDR1 and CDR2 are LNHDA and SQIVND (reference sequence). The CDR3 is made up of 14 amino acids. With 4 bases clipped from V and 8 bases from J, the junction kept 8 bases outside the gene matches. DNA of the CDR3: TGTGCCAGTAGTACGGACAGGGGCCTAGGAGGCTACACCTTC. Translating it yields CASSTDRGLGGYTF.

This clone was counted a single time. The chain links TRBV5-4 to TRBJ2-3; 8 bases map to TRBD2. This CDR3 contains 15 residues. Germline values: CDR1 SGHNT, CDR2 YYREEE (reference sequence). The V gene end was trimmed by 2 bases and the J gene end by 3 bases; junction bases not matched to a gene: 5. CDR3 nucleotide sequence: TGTGCCAGCAGCTTCAGCGGGAGATGGACAGATACGCAGTATTTT. This translates into CASSFSGRWTDTQYF.

This chain joins TRBV6-1 and TRBJ2-3; D is ambiguous. The V gene lost 8 bases and the J gene lost 2 bases, with 8 bases spanning the gap. The germline gives CDR1 MNHNS, CDR2 SASEGT. The CDR3 runs 12 residues. The CDR3 region has the DNA TGTGCCAGCGCGGAATTCACAGATACGCAGTATTTT. Translating gives CASAEFTDTQYF.

As to this clone: This same CDR3 is encoded by further DNA sequences in the sample. The CDR3 is CASSDTYEQYF. Here the CDR3 DNA reads TGTGCCAGCAGCGACACCTACGAGCAGTACTTC. This chain links TRBV2 with TRBJ2-7; no clear D. With 6 bases removed from V and 2 bases from J, the gap between germline ends came to 5 bases. There are 11 residues in the CDR3. Germline assignment: CDR1 SNHLY and CDR2 FYNNEI.

This chain joins TRBV7-2 and TRBJ1-6; the D is unclear. Germline V gene data show CDR1 as SGHTA and CDR2 as FQGNSA. There are 14 residues in the CDR3. Trimming pared 3 bases from V and 7 bases from J, leaving 10 bases between. This chain's CDR3 is CASSLTNGNSPLHF. Here the CDR3 DNA reads TGTGCCAGCAGCTTGACTAACGGGAATTCACCCCTCCACTTT.

This sequence joins TRBV19 and TRBJ1-2; 9 positions agree with TRBD1. CDR1 and CDR2 from the germline V gene are LNHDA and SQIVND (reference sequence). The CDR3 consists of 15 residues. V dropped 2 bases and J dropped 4; count of bases not matched to a gene: 5. The CDR3 coding sequence is TGTGCCAGTAGTATAAGTCGGACAGGGGCCTATGGCTACACCTTC. Residues: CASSISRTGAYGYTF.

The J gene is TRBJ2-3, the V gene TRBV9, with D perhaps matching TRBD1 (5 bases). Trimming left V 4 bases short and J 6 bases short, with 12 bases between. CDR1 is SGDLS and CDR2 is YYNGEE in the germline V gene. This CDR3 is built from 13 residues. CDR3 loop: CASSLQGPDTQYF. The CDR3 DNA follows: TGTGCCAGCAGCCTCCAGGGCCCTGATACGCAGTATTTT.

The genes are TRBV27 and TRBJ2-7; possible D gene TRBD1, 6 bases. The CDR3 has 15 residues. The germline CDR1 and CDR2 sequences are MNHEY and SMNVEV (reference sequence). Trimming shortened V by 3 bases and J by 4 bases, and 16 bases separated the two germline ends. The CDR3 nucleotides are TGTGCCAGCAGTTTCTCGACAGGCCCGGTGTACGAGCAGTACTTC. Its protein is CASSFSTGPVYEQYF.

In this sample, this clone turned up a few times. V gene TRBV28 combines with J gene TRBJ1-2, with 12 bases lining up with TRBD1. The CDR3 is 16 residues long. From germline, CDR1 is MDHEN and CDR2 SYDVKM. Trimming took 9 bases from V and 3 from J; bases not matched to a gene: 11. The CDR3 sequence: CASWGTGGMEDYGYTF. CDR3 coding DNA: TGTGCCAGTTGGGGGACAGGGGGCATGGAGGACTATGGCTACACCTTC.

Concerning this clone itself: A read error may produce the germline difference seen at one junction end. The rearrangement links TRBV7-7 to TRBJ2-5, with 11 bases matching TRBD1. The J call may be in error: the DNA end matches TRBJ2-7 better. This CDR3 has 14 residues. From germline, CDR1 is SSHAT and CDR2 FNYEAQ (reference sequence). The CDR3 is CASRLDRGPYEQYF. CDR3 DNA sequence: TGTGCTAGCAGATTGGACAGGGGGCCGTACGAGCAGTACTTC.

The V and J genes are TRBV18 and TRBJ1-4; D remains unclear. Trimming shortened V by 3 bases and J by 3 bases, and 11 bases separated the two germline ends. Germline values: CDR1 KGHSH, CDR2 LQKENI. This CDR3 is built from 15 residues. CDR3 sequence (DNA): TGTGCCAGCTCACCCGGATGGAGGTCTAATGAAAAACTGTTTTTT. Residues: CASSPGWRSNEKLFF.

The chain employs TRBV14 and TRBJ1-2; D not resolved. V was pared by 2 bases and J by 9 bases, with 19 bases between. The germline V gene encodes CDR1 SGHDN and CDR2 FVKESK. CDR3 length: 15 residues. CDR3 bases: TGTGCCAGCAGCCAACGATCCGGGATTTTAGGGCGCTACACCTTC. Translation: CASSQRSGILGRYTF. Using reference TRBV14 and TRBJ1-2 for the parts outside the CDR3, the full variable domain is EAGVTQFPSHSVIEKGQTVTLRCDPISGHDNLYWYRRVMGKEIKFLLHFVKESKQDESGMPNNRFLAERTGGTYSTLKVQPAELEDSGVYFCASSQRSGILGRYTFGSGTRLTVV.

This clone was observed a handful of times. The rearrangement joins TRBV5-1 to TRBJ2-7, with a possible D match to TRBD2 (5 bases). The CDR3 totals 14 residues. V shed 1 base and J shed 4 bases, with 12 bases lying between them. CDR1 is SGHRS, CDR2 YFSETQ, per germline. The CDR3, as DNA: TGCGCCAGCAGCTTGAGTCTAGCCGTTTACGAGCAGTACTTC. Its protein product is CASSLSLAVYEQYF. Full variable domain (missing parts from reference TRBV5-1 and TRBJ2-7): KAGVTQTPRYLIKTRGQQVTLSCSPISGHRSVSWYQQTPGQGLQFLFEYFSETQRNKGNFPGRFSGRQFSNSRSEMNVSTLELGDSALYLCASSLSLAVYEQYFGPGTRLTVT.

The V gene is TRBV9, the J gene TRBJ2-5; D might be TRBD2 (6 bases). Germline V gene sequence: CDR1 SGDLS, CDR2 YYNGEE. The V end was cut by 1 base, the J end by 3 bases, with 13 bases between. This CDR3 has 15 residues. CDR3: CASSVYNGGKETQYF. The CDR3 DNA reads TGTGCCAGCAGCGTATACAACGGGGGAAAAGAGACCCAGTACTTC.

This chain joins TRBV7-3 and TRBJ1-3; D not resolved. The CDR3 length is 14 residues. Germline V gene lookup returns CDR1 SGHTA and CDR2 FQGTGA. Trimming left V 8 bases short and J 0 bases short, with 11 bases between. The CDR3 nucleotides are TGTGCCAGCTCCTCCGGGTCCTCTGGAAACACCATATATTTT. Protein: CASSSGSSGNTIYF.

The V gene is TRBV7-9, the J gene TRBJ2-7; possibly TRBD1 for D (6 bases). The germline V gene encodes CDR1 SEHNR and CDR2 FQNEAQ (reference sequence). Deletions cut 5 bases from V and 3 bases from J, with 17 bases between. The CDR3 is 15 residues long. This chain's CDR3 is CASSLTGRALYEQYF. CDR3 DNA sequence: TGTGCCAGCAGCCTGACAGGACGAGCCCTCTACGAGCAGTACTTC.

For the CDR3, the DNA is TGTGCCACCAGCCGAGGGGGCGCCAATGGCTACACCTTC. This encodes CATSRGGANGYTF. This chain uses TRBV15 with TRBJ1-2; 7 bases align to TRBD1. V lost 5 bases and J lost 6; bases outside the gene matches: 6. Germline V gene sequence: CDR1 LNHNV, CDR2 YYDKDF (reference sequence). The CDR3 covers 13 residues.

The V and J genes are TRBV7-2 and TRBJ1-4; D not certain. The CDR3 has 13 residues. Germline CDR1 is SGHTA and CDR2 is FQGNSA. V was trimmed by 6 bases and J by 4 bases, leaving 9 bases between them. The DNA of the CDR3 is TGTGCCAGCAGGGCTCGGGGTAATGAAAAACTGTTTTTT. It codes for CASRARGNEKLFF.

This chain links TRBV5-6 with TRBJ1-4, with 8 bases fitting TRBD1. V gave up 4 bases and J gave up 1 base; unmatched junction bases: 6. Germline lookup yields CDR1 SGHDT and CDR2 YYEEEE. This CDR3 spans 16 amino acids. The chain's CDR3 is CASSQTGGRTNEKLFF. CDR3 nucleotide sequence: TGTGCCAGCAGCCAAACAGGGGGGAGAACTAATGAAAAACTGTTTTTT. The full variable domain, its missing parts supplied by reference TRBV5-6 and TRBJ1-4, is DAGVTQSPTHLIKTRGQQVTLRCSPKSGHDTVSWYQQALGQGPQFIFQYYEEEERQRGNFPDRFSGHQFPNYSSELNVNALLLGDSALYLCASSQTGGRTNEKLFFGSGTQLSVL.

V usage is TRBV9 and J usage is TRBJ2-5; 8 nucleotides line up with TRBD2. J was trimmed by 0 bases and V by 3 bases; bases with no gene match: 7. Germline V gene data show CDR1 as SGDLS and CDR2 as YYNGEE. CDR3 length equals 16 residues. The CDR3 loop reads CASSAGTRLNQETQYF. The CDR3 DNA reads as TGTGCCAGCAGCGCAGGGACTAGATTAAACCAAGAGACCCAGTACTTC. Looking up the rest from reference TRBV9 and TRBJ2-5 gives the full variable domain: DSGVTQTPKHLITATGQRVTLRCSPRSGDLSVYWYQQSLDQGLQFLIQYYNGEERAKGNILERFSAQQFPDLHSELNLSSLELGDSALYFCASSAGTRLNQETQYFGPGTRLLVL.

The genes are TRBV18 and TRBJ2-3, with D possibly being TRBD2 (6 bases). The CDR3 length is 15 residues. V lost 3 bases and J lost 0, with 10 bases in between. Germline lookup yields CDR1 KGHSH and CDR2 LQKENI. The CDR3 DNA follows: TGTGCCAGCTCACCTGAGCTAGCGAGCACAGATACGCAGTATTTT. Translated: CASSPELASTDTQYF.

The chain uses TRBV19 and TRBJ2-1; 14 bases match TRBD2. Per germline, CDR1 LNHDA and CDR2 SQIVND (reference sequence). This CDR3 has 17 residues. V lost 6 bases and J lost 5; bases outside the gene matches: 9. This CDR3 reads CASRSLAGLAGDNEQFF. The CDR3 region has the DNA TGTGCCAGTAGGAGTCTTGCGGGACTAGCGGGAGACAATGAGCAGTTCTTC. The full variable domain, its missing parts supplied by reference TRBV19 and TRBJ2-1, is DGGITQSPKYLFRKEGQNVTLSCEQNLNHDAMYWYRQDPGQGLRLIYYSQIVNDFQKGDIAEGYSVSREKKESFPLTVTSAQKNPTAFYLCASRSLAGLAGDNEQFFGPGTRLTVL.

The chain couples TRBV29-1 to TRBJ2-2; 8 nucleotides agree with TRBD2. Losses at the gene ends were 2 bases for V and 6 bases for J; bases not matched to a gene: 8. CDR1 SQVTM and CDR2 ANQGSEA come from the germline V gene. The CDR3 has 15 amino acids. CDR3: CSVEHREGRPGELFF. The CDR3, as DNA: TGCAGCGTTGAACACCGGGAGGGCCGTCCCGGGGAGCTGTTTTTT.

The rearrangement joins TRBV7-3 to TRBJ2-1, with 15 nucleotides matching TRBD2. Germline lookup yields CDR1 SGHTA and CDR2 FQGTGA. The J segment lost 9 bases and the V segment lost 5 bases, leaving 5 bases of the junction unmatched. The CDR3 extends over 15 amino acids. The CDR3 region has the DNA TGTGCCAGCAGCGAGACGGGACTAGCGGGAGGTGAGCAGTTCTTC. This codes for CASSETGLAGGEQFF.

This chain uses TRBV10-3 with TRBJ2-5, with 8 bases identical to TRBD2. V shed 10 bases, J shed 5 bases, and the junction held 6 bases outside the gene matches. Germline V gene sequence: CDR1 ENHRY, CDR2 SYGVKD. This CDR3 region has 12 residues. The chain's CDR3 is CATTGGLETQYF. DNA of the CDR3: TGTGCCACTACGGGAGGGCTTGAGACCCAGTACTTC.

The gene calls are TRBV6-5 and TRBJ1-2; perhaps TRBD1 as D (6 bases). The CDR3 totals 12 residues. CDR1 and CDR2 from the germline V gene are MNHEY and SVGAGI. With 8 bases removed from V and 7 bases from J, the gap between germline ends came to 14 bases. The CDR3 DNA is TGTGCCAGCCGTGGGGGGGCGCCTGGCTACACCTTC. Translating it yields CASRGGAPGYTF.